Included here is one T cell receptor beta chain sequence, with context. Its target is unknown. The source of the sample is a study of response to subunit inactivated influenza vaccine. General study points: The authors suggested that few new T cells are recruited per seasonal influenza vaccination.

The CDR3 spans 13 residues. Trimming removed 6 bases at V and 5 bases at J, with 11 bases between. Germline CDR1 MNHEY, CDR2 SVGEGT. One entry per CDR3 protein, called by TCRdb with MiXCR from the RT-PCR reads. The profile covers some 190,000 distinct CDR3 sequences, with 13% to 15% appearing a single time and about 25% taken by the ten largest. The chain is built from TRBV6-2 or TRBV6-3 and TRBJ2-1; perhaps D is TRBD1 or TRBD2 (6 bases each). The TCR comes from a man aged 50 or older who received an inactivated influenza vaccine. The sample in question was CD8+ T cells sorted from PBMCs, obtained 5 to 6 days after vaccination. DNA of the CDR3: TGTGCCAGCAGGCGGGACAACAACAATGAGCAGTTCTTC. Translating it yields CASRRDNNNEQFF.